The sequence of this T cell receptor beta chain was determined in a study of T cells after yellow fever vaccination. TCR cDNA, made by 5'RACE template switching, carried an added universal primer site and UMIs. TCRdb re-derived calls from the 5' RACE reads in MiXCR, one entry per CDR3 protein. The table lists a few hundred thousand distinct CDR3 sequences, 11% of them singletons. Trimming pared 6 bases from V and 3 bases from J, leaving 11 bases between. In germline, CDR1 is SQVTM, CDR2 ANQGSEA. The CDR3 extends over 12 amino acids. As regards this clonotype: Its antigen is currently unknown.

Overall study results and limits: FACS-sorted repertoires might harbor abundant contaminating clonotypes from the bulk population. The secondary response was weaker, and its peak arrived faster, on day 5 versus 15. Booster samples showed a return of most primary-vaccination clones (around 96% CD4, about 85% CD8).

The gene calls are TRBV29-1 and TRBJ2-5; tentative D call: TRBD1 (6 bases). The specimen comprised PBMCs, sampled on the day of the first yellow fever vaccination. The TCR sequence derives from a man aged 18 to 29 who received the YFV17D yellow fever vaccine. DNA of the CDR3: TGCAGCGTAGGGCCAGGGGAAGAGACCCAGTACTTC. This codes for CSVGPGEETQYF.